These 32 T cell receptor beta chains originate from one sample sequenced in a study of CD4 T cells in relation to SARS-CoV-2 and coronaviruses. Their specific antigens are unknown. TCRdb's copy holds only in-frame clones and misses some; the assay was immunoSEQ multiplex PCR. This table has just over 35,000 clones, over 75% appearing once. The sequenced material came from memory CD4+ T cells from PBMCs, cultured in vitro. The receptor set was obtained from an adult with COVID-19.

The chain couples TRBV30 to TRBJ2-3; 8 bases fit TRBD2. The germline V gene encodes CDR1 GTSNPN and CDR2 SVGIG (reference sequence). The CDR3 consists of 13 residues. J lost 6 bases, V lost 5 bases, and 7 bases had no gene match. This CDR3 is CAWSPGLDDTQYF. CDR3 coding DNA: TGTGCCTGGTCACCGGGACTAGACGATACGCAGTATTTT.

V and J are TRBV2 and TRBJ2-3; 7 nucleotides line up with TRBD2. Germline trimming cut 8 bases from V and 0 bases from J; bases unmatched to any gene: 5. Germline V gene lookup returns CDR1 SNHLY and CDR2 FYNNEI. The CDR3 sequence is 14 residues long. This CDR3 reads CASHEGGSTDTQYF. In DNA, the CDR3 is TGTGCCAGCCACGAGGGAGGGAGCACAGATACGCAGTATTTT.

The J gene is TRBJ2-2, the V gene TRBV4-3, with TRBD2 identical over 8 bases. This CDR3 comprises 19 residues. Trimming cost V 2 bases and J 2 bases; bases outside gene matches: 13. Germline V gene lookup returns CDR1 LGHNA and CDR2 YSLEER. The CDR3 nucleotides are TGCGCCAGCAGCCAACTACTCTGGGATACTAGCGGAAACACCGGGGAGCTGTTTTTT. Translating gives CASSQLLWDTSGNTGELFF.

The chain recombines TRBV2 with TRBJ2-7, with 8 bases matching TRBD2. After removal of 6 bases from V and 0 bases from J, the junction contained 1 base not matched to a gene. The germline CDR1 and CDR2 sequences are SNHLY and FYNNEI. The CDR3 runs to 13 residues. This chain's CDR3 is CASRLAVSYEQYF. For the CDR3, the DNA is TGTGCCAGCAGACTAGCGGTCTCCTACGAGCAGTACTTC. The full variable domain, its missing parts supplied by reference TRBV2 and TRBJ2-7, is EPEVTQTPSHQVTQMGQEVILRCVPISNHLYFYWYRQILGQKVEFLVSFYNNEISEKSEIFDDQFSVERPDGSNFTLKIRSTKLEDSAMYFCASRLAVSYEQYFGPGTRLTVT.

V gene TRBV5-5 combines with J gene TRBJ2-5; 8 bases are a match to TRBD2. Germline lookup yields CDR1 SGHKS and CDR2 YYEKEE (reference sequence). The CDR3 is 15 amino acids. The J segment lost 2 bases and the V segment lost 1 base, leaving 4 bases of the junction unmatched. The CDR3 loop is CASSLSPSGQETQYF. DNA of the CDR3: TGTGCCAGCAGCTTGTCGCCTAGCGGGCAAGAGACCCAGTACTTC.

The chain uses TRBV18 and TRBJ2-5, with a possible D match to TRBD1 (5 bases). Trimming pared 1 base from V and 4 bases from J, leaving 10 bases between. The CDR3 loop spans 14 amino acids. From germline, CDR1 is KGHSH and CDR2 LQKENI. CDR3 loop: CASSPLRVSETQYF. CDR3 DNA sequence: TGTGCCAGCTCACCACTCAGGGTATCAGAGACCCAGTACTTC.

The chain has TRBV5-6 and TRBJ2-7; 9 bases agree with TRBD2. Germline V gene data show CDR1 as SGHDT and CDR2 as YYEEEE. With V trimmed by 5 bases and J by 2 bases, 8 bases remained unmatched. The CDR3 extends over 15 amino acids. CDR3 DNA sequence: TGTGCCAGCAGATCCAGCGGGAGGCCTGCCTACGAGCAGTACTTC. Translated, it gives CASRSSGRPAYEQYF.

The chain combines TRBV19 with TRBJ2-7; D remains ambiguous. The germline V gene has CDR1 LNHDA and CDR2 SQIVND (reference sequence). The CDR3 sequence is 14 residues long. V lost 4 bases, J lost 2 bases, and 12 bases lay in between. The CDR3 region is CASSSRVYPYEQYF. The CDR3 bases are TGTGCCAGTAGTAGCCGGGTTTACCCCTACGAGCAGTACTTC. The variable domain in full, with the rest retrieved from reference TRBV19 and TRBJ2-7, is DGGITQSPKYLFRKEGQNVTLSCEQNLNHDAMYWYRQDPGQGLRLIYYSQIVNDFQKGDIAEGYSVSREKKESFPLTVTSAQKNPTAFYLCASSSRVYPYEQYFGPGTRLTVT.

This clone was seen a few times. The DNA of the CDR3 is TGTGCCAGCTCACCCCGGACTAGCGCTATTCGGGGGGATACGCAGTATTTT. Protein product: CASSPRTSAIRGDTQYF. V usage is TRBV18 and J usage is TRBJ2-3; 9 bases line up with TRBD2. Germline assignment: CDR1 KGHSH and CDR2 LQKENI. The CDR3 contains 17 residues. Trimming removed 3 bases from V and 6 bases from J; junction bases left unmatched: 13. The full variable domain, its missing parts supplied by reference TRBV18 and TRBJ2-3, is NAGVMQNPRHLVRRRGQEARLRCSPMKGHSHVYWYRQLPEEGLKFMVYLQKENIIDESGMPKERFSAEFPKEGPSILRIQQVVRGDSAAYFCASSPRTSAIRGDTQYFGPGTRLTVL.

This clone appeared a few times. This rearrangement joins TRBV7-8 to TRBJ1-1; D unresolved. The CDR3 runs 16 residues. Per the germline V gene, CDR1 is SGHVS and CDR2 is FQNEAQ. Trimming pared 5 bases from V and 11 bases from J, leaving 27 bases between. DNA of the CDR3: TGTGCCAGCAGCCCAGCGGCTGGGGAGAGGGCCTTTTCTGCTTTCTTT. This translates into CASSPAAGERAFSAFF.

The chain links TRBV28 to TRBJ2-3; tentative D call: TRBD2 (5 bases). V lost 3 bases and J lost 1, with 14 bases in between. Germline lookup yields CDR1 MDHEN and CDR2 SYDVKM. This CDR3 has 16 residues. The CDR3 sequence: CASSFAPLARTDTQYF. DNA of the CDR3: TGTGCCAGCAGTTTCGCCCCTCTAGCACGCACAGATACGCAGTATTTT.

The chain recombines TRBV27 with TRBJ1-5; D possibly corresponds to TRBD1 (6 bases). The V and J ends lost 4 bases and 0 bases respectively, with 16 bases between them. The CDR3 runs 17 residues. Germline V gene sequence: CDR1 MNHEY, CDR2 SMNVEV (reference sequence). CDR3 loop: CASSSTGRAHSNQPQHF. CDR3 coding DNA: TGTGCCAGCAGTTCAACAGGGAGGGCCCATAGCAATCAGCCCCAGCATTTT.

CDR3 sequence (DNA): TGTGCCAGCAGACGACAAACCGACTACGAGCAGTACTTC. This sequence encodes CASRRQTDYEQYF. The chain employs TRBV6-5 and TRBJ2-7; D gene ambiguous. The CDR3 is made up of 13 amino acids. Germline V gene data show CDR1 as MNHEY and CDR2 as SVGAGI. V shed 6 bases and J shed 3 bases, with 12 bases lying between them.

V usage is TRBV9 and J usage is TRBJ2-5; D uncertain. There are 14 residues in the CDR3. Trimming pared 1 base from V and 2 bases from J, leaving 9 bases between. Germline loops: CDR1 SGDLS, CDR2 YYNGEE. The chain's CDR3 is CASSVSTRQETQYF. The CDR3 nucleotides are TGTGCCAGCAGCGTATCGACGCGGCAAGAGACCCAGTACTTC. Full variable domain (missing parts from reference TRBV9 and TRBJ2-5): DSGVTQTPKHLITATGQRVTLRCSPRSGDLSVYWYQQSLDQGLQFLIQYYNGEERAKGNILERFSAQQFPDLHSELNLSSLELGDSALYFCASSVSTRQETQYFGPGTRLLVL.

Here the CDR3 DNA reads TGTGCCAGCAGTTACGGACTAGCGGGATATACAACCTACGAGCAGTACTTC. It is translated as CASSYGLAGYTTYEQYF. J is TRBJ2-7 and V is TRBV28; 12 nucleotides align to TRBD2. Germline trimming cut 4 bases from V and 2 bases from J; bases unmatched to any gene: 9. The CDR3 is made up of 17 amino acids. CDR1 and CDR2 (germline): MDHEN, SYDVKM.

The genes are TRBV28 and TRBJ2-7; D is unresolved. The CDR3 consists of 15 residues. From germline, CDR1 is MDHEN and CDR2 SYDVKM. The V end lost 5 bases, the J end lost 0 bases, and 14 bases lay between the germline ends. The CDR3 nucleotides read TGTGCCAGCAGTCCCCCCGGCCGGAGCTCCTACGAGCAGTACTTC. Its protein is CASSPPGRSSYEQYF.

This chain connects TRBV14 to TRBJ2-4; D uncertain. CDR1 is SGHDN and CDR2 is FVKESK in the germline V gene. V was trimmed by 1 base and J by 0 bases, leaving 10 bases between them. CDR3 length equals 16 residues. Here the CDR3 reads CASSQGPPLAKNIQYF. The CDR3, as DNA: TGTGCCAGCAGCCAAGGCCCCCCATTAGCCAAAAACATTCAGTACTTC.

This clone was seen a handful of times. The V gene is TRBV19, the J gene TRBJ1-5; 9 bases agree with TRBD1. From germline, CDR1 is LNHDA and CDR2 SQIVND (reference sequence). The trim removed 8 bases at V and 7 bases at J, leaving 9 bases unmatched. The CDR3 has 14 residues. The CDR3 protein is CASLQGATSQPQHF. The CDR3 coding sequence is TGTGCCAGTTTACAGGGGGCGACGAGCCAGCCCCAGCATTTT.

The J gene is TRBJ1-6, the V gene TRBV5-3; D ambiguous. TRBV5-3 carries the ORF label, with uncertain function. V gave up 1 base and J gave up 7 bases, with 18 bases separating them. This CDR3 region has 17 residues. In DNA, the CDR3 is TGTGCCAGAAGCTTGAGGAGGATAGAATGCGAAAATTCACCCCTCCACTTT. It encodes CARSLRRIECENSPLHF.

The gene calls are TRBV15 and TRBJ1-3, with no clear D. This CDR3 has 15 amino acids. CDR1 and CDR2 from the germline V gene are LNHNV and YYDKDF (reference sequence). Trimming took off 0 bases at V and 4 bases at J, with 10 bases between the two ends. The DNA of the CDR3 is TGTGCCACCAGCAGAGATCGGGATCCGGGAAACACCATATATTTT. It is translated as CATSRDRDPGNTIYF.

This chain joins TRBV28 and TRBJ1-5, with D perhaps TRBD1 (6 bases). This CDR3 has 15 residues. Per germline, CDR1 MDHEN and CDR2 SYDVKM. The V gene lost 3 bases and the J gene lost 7 bases, with 16 bases spanning the gap. The CDR3 loop is CASSFSRGGGQPQHF. CDR3 sequence (DNA): TGTGCCAGCAGTTTTTCCAGGGGCGGCGGCCAGCCCCAGCATTTT.

The rearrangement links TRBV13 to TRBJ1-1; D is perhaps TRBD1 (5 bases). Germline assignment: CDR1 PRHDT and CDR2 FYEKMQ (reference sequence). V lost 4 bases, J lost 0 bases, and 6 bases lay in between. CDR3 length: 13 residues. CDR3 sequence (DNA): TGTGCCAGCAGCTCCAGGGTGAACACTGAAGCTTTCTTT. It is translated as CASSSRVNTEAFF.

The rearrangement joins TRBV28 to TRBJ2-5, with 8 bases lining up with TRBD1. The CDR3 loop spans 16 amino acids. The trim removed 8 bases at V and 5 bases at J, leaving 16 bases unmatched. Germline V gene sequence: CDR1 MDHEN, CDR2 SYDVKM. The CDR3 bases are TGTGCCAGCGGAAGCCCCGGACAGGGCCGGGGGGAGACCCAGTACTTC. It codes for CASGSPGQGRGETQYF.

The V gene is TRBV6-5, the J gene TRBJ2-7; 7 bases agree with TRBD1. With 6 bases clipped from V and 3 bases from J, the junction kept 5 bases outside the gene matches. The CDR3 loop spans 13 amino acids. The germline V gene has CDR1 MNHEY and CDR2 SVGAGI. Here the CDR3 reads CASRVRQGYEQYF. The CDR3 region has the DNA TGTGCCAGCAGGGTTCGACAGGGCTACGAGCAGTACTTC.

The rearrangement joins TRBV5-1 to TRBJ1-4; the D gene is possibly TRBD1 (5 bases). The CDR3 has 14 residues. Trimming removed 3 bases from V and 5 bases from J, with 11 bases in between. Germline lookup yields CDR1 SGHRS and CDR2 YFSETQ. CDR3 region: CASSSGGQNEKLFF. The CDR3 DNA is TGCGCCAGCAGCTCCGGGGGTCAGAATGAAAAACTGTTTTTT.

The chain has TRBV10-3 and TRBJ2-3; 7 bases fit TRBD1. The germline CDR1 and CDR2 sequences are ENHRY and SYGVKD. V lost 3 bases to trimming and J lost 1 base; unmatched junction nucleotides: 1. The CDR3 consists of 14 residues. This CDR3 is CAISDGTGTDTQYF. CDR3 DNA sequence: TGTGCCATCAGTGATGGGACAGGCACAGATACGCAGTATTTT.

The chain's CDR3 is CASSLGNTVYSYEQYF. CDR3 DNA: TGTGCCAGCAGCTTAGGTAACACAGTTTACTCCTACGAGCAGTACTTC. The V call is TRBV7-8, the J call TRBJ2-7; no firm D call. V was shortened by 1 base and J by 0 bases, with 13 bases between the two germline ends. The CDR3 consists of 16 residues. The germline V gene encodes CDR1 SGHVS and CDR2 FQNEAQ.

The chain couples TRBV7-9 to TRBJ2-3; no clear D gene. The V end was cut by 6 bases, the J end by 2 bases, with 6 bases between. The CDR3 loop spans 12 amino acids. The germline V gene has CDR1 SEHNR and CDR2 FQNEAQ (reference sequence). Written as DNA, the CDR3 is TGTGCCAGCAGATCGAACACAGATACGCAGTATTTT. It yields the protein CASRSNTDTQYF. The complete variable domain, with remaining parts taken from reference TRBV7-9 and TRBJ2-3, reads DTGVSQNPRHKITKRGQNVTFRCDPISEHNRLYWYRQTLGQGPEFLTYFQNEAQLEKSRLLSDRFSAERPKGSFSTLEIQRTEQGDSAMYLCASRSNTDTQYFGPGTRLTVL.

Here the CDR3 DNA reads TGTGCCAGCAGCTCCAATTCGGGGGCCTCTGGAAACACCATATATTTT. Residues: CASSSNSGASGNTIYF. The chain uses TRBV7-2 and TRBJ1-3; a possible D gene is TRBD1 (6 bases). The V gene's germline CDR1 is SGHTA and CDR2 FQGNSA. V lost 4 bases and J lost 0, with 13 bases in between. CDR3 length: 16 residues.

The gene calls are TRBV6-5 and TRBJ1-5; 7 positions match TRBD1. The CDR3 has 12 residues. Germline-derived CDR1 and CDR2 are MNHEY and SVGAGI. Trimming cost V 6 bases and J 7 bases; bases outside gene matches: 3. The CDR3 coding sequence is TGTGCCAGCAGGGCAGGGGGACAGCCCCAGCATTTT. Its protein product is CASRAGGQPQHF.

As to this clone: A much larger clone sits a single nucleotide away, making a read error possible. The chain uses TRBV5-1 and TRBJ2-5, with 7 bases that match TRBD2. The germline V gene has CDR1 SGHRS and CDR2 YFSETQ. The CDR3 is 14 residues long. CDR3 sequence (DNA): TGCGCCAGCAGCTTGGGACTAGCCCAAAAGACCCAGTACTTC. This sequence encodes CASSLGLAQKTQYF.

This clone has more than one count but fewer than ten. CDR3 DNA: TGCGCCAGCAGCTTGGCCGTCAGCACAGATACGCAGTATTTT. Translated, it gives CASSLAVSTDTQYF. The rearrangement uses TRBV5-1 and TRBJ2-3; D not certain. CDR3 length equals 14 residues. The ends were cut back, 0 bases at V and 0 bases at J, with 5 bases in the middle. Germline assignment: CDR1 SGHRS and CDR2 YFSETQ.